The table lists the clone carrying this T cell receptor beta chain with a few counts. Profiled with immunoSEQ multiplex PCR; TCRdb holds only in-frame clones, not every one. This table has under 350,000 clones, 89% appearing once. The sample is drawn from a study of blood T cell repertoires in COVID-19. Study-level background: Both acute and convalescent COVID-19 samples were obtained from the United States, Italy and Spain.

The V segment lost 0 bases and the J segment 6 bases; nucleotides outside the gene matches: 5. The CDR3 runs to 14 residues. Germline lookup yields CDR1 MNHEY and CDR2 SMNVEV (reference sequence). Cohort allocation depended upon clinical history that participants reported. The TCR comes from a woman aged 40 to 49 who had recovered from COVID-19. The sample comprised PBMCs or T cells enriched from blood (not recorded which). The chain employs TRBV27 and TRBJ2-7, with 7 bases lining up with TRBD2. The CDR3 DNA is TGTGCCAGCAGTTTATCTGGGGAGGGAGGCGAGCAGTACTTC. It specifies CASSLSGEGGEQYF.